This T cell receptor beta chain is drawn from a study of cytomegalovirus exposure and HLA in healthy donors. PCR primers comprised 60 Vbeta and 13 Jbeta primers. Measured with immunoSEQ multiplex PCR; TCRdb has only the in-frame clones, and not every one. In the table there are a few hundred thousand clones, around 88% of which are singletons. Trimming cost V 6 bases and J 5 bases, with 4 bases left between them. Per germline, CDR1 KGHSH and CDR2 LQKENI. The CDR3 extends over 10 amino acids. The chain joins TRBV18 to TRBJ2-5; D gene ambiguous. This clonotype was sampled from a woman in her late teens or twenties in good health and CMV-seronegative. Sequenced: PBMCs. In nucleotides, the CDR3 is TGTGCCAGCTCCTACGAGACCCAGTACTTC. The encoded protein is CASSYETQYF. Combining the CDR3 with reference TRBV18 and TRBJ2-5 gives the whole variable domain NAGVMQNPRHLVRRRGQEARLRCSPMKGHSHVYWYRQLPEEGLKFMVYLQKENIIDESGMPKERFSAEFPKEGPSILRIQQVVRGDSAAYFCASSYETQYFGPGTRLLVL.